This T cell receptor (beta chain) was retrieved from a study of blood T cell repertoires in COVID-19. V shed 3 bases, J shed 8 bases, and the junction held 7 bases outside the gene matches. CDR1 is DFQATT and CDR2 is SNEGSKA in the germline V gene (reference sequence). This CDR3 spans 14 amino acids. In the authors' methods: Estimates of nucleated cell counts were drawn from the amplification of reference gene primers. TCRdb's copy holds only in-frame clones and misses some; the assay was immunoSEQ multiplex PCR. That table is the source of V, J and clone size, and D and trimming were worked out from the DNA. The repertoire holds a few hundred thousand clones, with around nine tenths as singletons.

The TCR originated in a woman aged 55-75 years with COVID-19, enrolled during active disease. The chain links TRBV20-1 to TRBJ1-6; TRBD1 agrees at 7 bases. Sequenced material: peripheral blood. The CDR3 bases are TGCAGTGCTAGTCCAGACAGGGAATATTCACCCCTCCACTTT. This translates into CSASPDREYSPLHF.